This T cell receptor beta chain is drawn from a study of cytomegalovirus exposure and HLA in healthy donors. The protocol was immunoSEQ multiplex PCR, while the TCRdb copy is restricted to in-frame clones and leaves out a portion. The sample has roughly 120,000 clones, over 90% seen once; the top ten hold less than 1.5%. The V gene's germline CDR1 is SGHDT and CDR2 YYEEEE. The germline V and J ends were trimmed by 2 bases and 0 bases, with 9 bases remaining between them. CDR3 length: 14 residues. As to this clone: Its antigen is unknown.

Study outcomes and limitations: Later, an analysis found that TCR clusters from the first cohort tended to co-occur in the 120 validation repertoires. The study listed about 150 cytomegalovirus-associated TCR beta chains.

The V and J genes are TRBV5-6 and TRBJ2-7; possibly TRBD2 for D (5 bases). The sequencing sample was made of PBMCs. The TCR was taken from a woman under 30 in good health and CMV-seronegative. CDR3 residues: CASSFSGSSYEQYF. CDR3 nucleotides: TGTGCCAGCAGCTTCTCGGGGTCCTCCTACGAGCAGTACTTC.